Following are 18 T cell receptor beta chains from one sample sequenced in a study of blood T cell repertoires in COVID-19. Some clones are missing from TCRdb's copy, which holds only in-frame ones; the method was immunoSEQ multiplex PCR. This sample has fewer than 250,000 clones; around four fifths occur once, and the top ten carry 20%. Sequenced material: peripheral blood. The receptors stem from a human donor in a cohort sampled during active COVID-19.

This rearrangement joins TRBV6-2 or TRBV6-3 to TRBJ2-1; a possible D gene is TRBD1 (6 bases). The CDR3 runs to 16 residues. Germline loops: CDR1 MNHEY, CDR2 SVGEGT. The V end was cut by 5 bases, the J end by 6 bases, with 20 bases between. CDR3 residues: CASSPSFRTALNEQFF. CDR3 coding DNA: TGTGCCAGCAGTCCATCGTTCAGGACAGCCCTCAATGAGCAGTTCTTC.

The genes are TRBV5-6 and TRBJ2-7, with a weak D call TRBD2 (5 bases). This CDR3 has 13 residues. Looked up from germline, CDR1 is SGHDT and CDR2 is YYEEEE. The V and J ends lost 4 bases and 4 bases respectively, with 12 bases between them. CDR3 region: CASSPPGEYEQYF. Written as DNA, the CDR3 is TGTGCCAGCAGCCCCCCCGGGGAGTACGAGCAGTACTTC.

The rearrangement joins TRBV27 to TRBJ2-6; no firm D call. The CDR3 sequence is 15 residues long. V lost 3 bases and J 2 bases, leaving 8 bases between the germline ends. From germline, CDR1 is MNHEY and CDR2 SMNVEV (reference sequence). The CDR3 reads CASSFRGAGANVLTF. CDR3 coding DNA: TGTGCCAGCAGTTTTCGAGGAGCTGGGGCCAACGTCCTGACTTTC.

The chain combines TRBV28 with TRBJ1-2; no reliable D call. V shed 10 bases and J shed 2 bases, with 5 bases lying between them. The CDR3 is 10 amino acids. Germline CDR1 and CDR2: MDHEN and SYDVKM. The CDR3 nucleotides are TGTGCCACATTGAACTATGGCTACACCTTC. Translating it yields CATLNYGYTF.

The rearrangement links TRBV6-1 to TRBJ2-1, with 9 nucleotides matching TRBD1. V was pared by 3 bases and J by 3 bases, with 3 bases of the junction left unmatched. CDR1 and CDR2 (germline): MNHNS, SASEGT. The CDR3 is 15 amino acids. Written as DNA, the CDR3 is TGTGCCAGCAGTGACCGGGACAGGGACTACAATGAGCAGTTCTTC. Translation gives CASSDRDRDYNEQFF.

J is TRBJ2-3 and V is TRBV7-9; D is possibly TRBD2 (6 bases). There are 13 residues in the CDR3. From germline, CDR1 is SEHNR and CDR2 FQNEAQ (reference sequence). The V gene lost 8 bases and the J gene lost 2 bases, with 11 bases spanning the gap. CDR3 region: CASSGLNTDTQYF. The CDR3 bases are TGTGCCAGCTCGGGACTCAACACAGATACGCAGTATTTT.

CDR3: CAWSGNRATNEKLFF. CDR3 coding DNA: TGTGCCTGGAGTGGGAACAGGGCGACTAATGAAAAACTGTTTTTT. The V call is TRBV30, the J call TRBJ1-4, with D possibly being TRBD1 (6 bases). There are 15 residues in the CDR3. Germline V gene lookup returns CDR1 GTSNPN and CDR2 SVGIG (reference sequence). Deletions cut 1 base from V and 2 bases from J, with 11 bases between.

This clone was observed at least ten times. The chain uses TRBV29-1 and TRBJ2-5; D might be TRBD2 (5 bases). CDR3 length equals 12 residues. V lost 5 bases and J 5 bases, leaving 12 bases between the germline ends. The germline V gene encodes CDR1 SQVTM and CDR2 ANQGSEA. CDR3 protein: CSVYRDRETQYF. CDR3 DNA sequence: TGCAGCGTTTATCGGGATCGGGAGACCCAGTACTTC.

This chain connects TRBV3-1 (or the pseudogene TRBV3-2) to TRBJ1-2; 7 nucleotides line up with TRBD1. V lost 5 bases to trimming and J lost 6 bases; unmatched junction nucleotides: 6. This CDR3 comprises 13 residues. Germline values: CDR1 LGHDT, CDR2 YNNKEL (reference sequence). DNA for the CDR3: TGTGCCAGCAGCAAGGGGACAGCCCATGGCTACACCTTC. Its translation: CASSKGTAHGYTF.

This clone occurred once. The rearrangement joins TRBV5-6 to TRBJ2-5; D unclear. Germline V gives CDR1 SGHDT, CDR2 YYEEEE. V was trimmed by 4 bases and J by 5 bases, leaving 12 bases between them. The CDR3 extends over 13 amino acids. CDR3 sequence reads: CASSPRGRETQYF. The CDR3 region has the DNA TGTGCCAGCAGCCCCCGCGGTAGGGAGACCCAGTACTTC. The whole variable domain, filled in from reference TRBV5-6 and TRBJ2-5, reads DAGVTQSPTHLIKTRGQQVTLRCSPKSGHDTVSWYQQALGQGPQFIFQYYEEEERQRGNFPDRFSGHQFPNYSSELNVNALLLGDSALYLCASSPRGRETQYFGPGTRLLVL.

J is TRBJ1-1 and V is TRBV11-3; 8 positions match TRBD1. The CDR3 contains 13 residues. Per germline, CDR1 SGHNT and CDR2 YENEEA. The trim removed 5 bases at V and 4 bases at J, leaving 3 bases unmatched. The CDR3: CASSRQGSTEAFF. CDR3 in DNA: TGTGCCAGCAGCCGACAGGGGAGCACTGAAGCTTTCTTT.

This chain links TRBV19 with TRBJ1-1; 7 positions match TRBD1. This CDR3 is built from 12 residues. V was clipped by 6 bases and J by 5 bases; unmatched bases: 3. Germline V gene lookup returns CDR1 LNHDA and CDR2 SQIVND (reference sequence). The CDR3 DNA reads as TGTGCCAGTAGACAGGGGCTAACTGAAGCTTTCTTT. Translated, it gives CASRQGLTEAFF.

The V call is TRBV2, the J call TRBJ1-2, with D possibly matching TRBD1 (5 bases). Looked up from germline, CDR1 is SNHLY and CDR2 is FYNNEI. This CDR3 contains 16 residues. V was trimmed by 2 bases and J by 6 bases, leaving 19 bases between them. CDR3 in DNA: TGTGCCAGCAGTGAATTCGGGGGATTCGGTTGGGATGGCTACACCTTC. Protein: CASSEFGGFGWDGYTF.

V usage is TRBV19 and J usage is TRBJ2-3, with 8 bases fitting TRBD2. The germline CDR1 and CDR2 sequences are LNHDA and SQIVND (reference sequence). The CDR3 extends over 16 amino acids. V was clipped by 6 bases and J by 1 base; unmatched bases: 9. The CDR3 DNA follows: TGTGCCAGTAGCCCCCCCGGGGGGGCGGGCACAGATACGCAGTATTTT. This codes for CASSPPGGAGTDTQYF.

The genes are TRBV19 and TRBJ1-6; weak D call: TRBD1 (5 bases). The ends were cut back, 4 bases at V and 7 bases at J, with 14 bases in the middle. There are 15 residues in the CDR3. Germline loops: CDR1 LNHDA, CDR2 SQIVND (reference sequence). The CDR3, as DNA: TGTGCCAGTAGTAGGAGCGGGACGGGAAATTCACCCCTCCACTTT. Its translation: CASSRSGTGNSPLHF.

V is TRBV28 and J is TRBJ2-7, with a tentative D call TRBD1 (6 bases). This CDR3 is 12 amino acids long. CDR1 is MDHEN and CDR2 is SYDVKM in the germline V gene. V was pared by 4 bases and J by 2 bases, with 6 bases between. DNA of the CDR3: TGTGCCAGCAGTTCAGGGGCCTACGAGCAGTACTTC. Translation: CASSSGAYEQYF.

The CDR3 here is CASSQVGGNGNTIYF. As DNA, the CDR3 is TGCGCCAGCAGCCAAGTCGGAGGGAACGGAAACACCATATATTTT. The rearrangement joins TRBV4-1 to TRBJ1-3; no definite D call. Germline CDR1 reads MGHRA; CDR2 reads YSYEKL. Trimming took off 1 base at V and 4 bases at J, with 11 bases between the two ends. This CDR3 has 15 amino acids.

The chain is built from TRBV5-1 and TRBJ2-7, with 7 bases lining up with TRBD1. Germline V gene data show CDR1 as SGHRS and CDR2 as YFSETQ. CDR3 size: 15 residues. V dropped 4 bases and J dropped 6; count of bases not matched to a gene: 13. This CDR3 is CASSNRGTLRSEQYF. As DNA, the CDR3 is TGCGCCAGCAGCAACAGGGGTACCCTTCGAAGCGAGCAGTACTTC.